The 9 T cell receptor beta chains below all came from one sample that was sequenced in a study of PD-L1 blockade in urothelial cancer. Time point indicated: peripheral blood 6 weeks after treatment start. Sequencing used immunoSEQ multiplex PCR; TCRdb keeps in-frame clones, though not all of them. The data contain some 31,000 clones, 79% of them singletons. This specimen was PBMCs, taken around atezolizumab (anti-PD-L1) treatment. These receptors came from a man between 65 and 85 years old with urothelial cancer.

The gene calls are TRBV4-3 and TRBJ2-3; 7 positions agree with TRBD2. This CDR3 contains 16 residues. The V gene's germline CDR1 is LGHNA and CDR2 YSLEER. J gave up 1 base and V 3 bases, and 7 bases lay outside the gene matches. The CDR3 sequence is CASSQMTAGRTDTQYF. The CDR3 bases are TGCGCCAGCAGCCAGATGACAGCGGGACGCACAGATACGCAGTATTTT.

This clone was recorded a few times. This chain links TRBV5-4 with TRBJ1-2; the D gene is possibly TRBD1 (5 bases). CDR1 is SGHNT, CDR2 YYREEE, per germline (reference sequence). This CDR3 is 15 amino acids long. With 4 bases removed from V and 8 bases from J, the gap between germline ends came to 21 bases. The CDR3 DNA is TGTGCCAGCAGCGCCGGAGTGGAGGGGCTAGGGGGCTACACCTTC. Translation: CASSAGVEGLGGYTF.

The rearrangement links TRBV14 to TRBJ1-1; tentative D call: TRBD1 (6 bases). Trimming shortened V by 1 base and J by 5 bases, and 14 bases separated the two germline ends. The CDR3 is made up of 15 amino acids. CDR1 and CDR2 from the germline V gene are SGHDN and FVKESK. The CDR3 is CASSQVPGTQTEAFF. The CDR3 DNA sequence: TGTGCCAGCAGCCAAGTACCCGGGACACAGACTGAAGCTTTCTTT.

The chain joins TRBV6-5 to TRBJ1-1; 11 bases line up with TRBD1. CDR1 and CDR2 (germline): MNHEY, SVGAGI. The CDR3 covers 14 residues. After removal of 6 bases from V and 5 bases from J, the junction contained 5 bases not matched to a gene. CDR3 loop: CASRMGQGVTEAFF. CDR3 DNA sequence: TGTGCCAGCAGAATGGGACAGGGGGTAACTGAAGCTTTCTTT.

The chain links TRBV6-1 to TRBJ2-7, with TRBD1 identical over 8 bases. The CDR3 is 13 amino acids. J lost 7 bases, V lost 6 bases, and 8 bases had no gene match. The germline V gene encodes CDR1 MNHNS and CDR2 SASEGT. The DNA of the CDR3 is TGTGCCAGCAGCCTGGACAGGGTGGGGGAGCAGTACTTC. Translating it yields CASSLDRVGEQYF.

The chain links TRBV9 to TRBJ2-3; 7 nucleotides align to TRBD2. The CDR3 contains 16 residues. CDR1 is SGDLS, CDR2 YYNGEE, per germline. With V trimmed by 4 bases and J by 5 bases, 13 bases remained unmatched. The CDR3 reads CASSPLGGGFGDTQYF. The CDR3 coding sequence is TGTGCCAGCAGCCCCCTTGGGGGAGGGTTTGGAGATACGCAGTATTTT.

The chain joins TRBV7-3 to TRBJ2-5, with 11 bases identical to TRBD2. The germline V gene has CDR1 SGHTA and CDR2 FQGTGA. V was clipped by 5 bases and J by 5 bases; unmatched bases: 7. This CDR3 contains 15 residues. For the CDR3, the DNA is TGTGCCAGCAGCGTTAGCGGGGGGGCCGTGGAGACCCAGTACTTC. Encoded protein: CASSVSGGAVETQYF. Full variable domain (rest looked up from reference TRBV7-3 and TRBJ2-5): GAGVSQTPSNKVTEKGKYVELRCDPISGHTALYWYRQSLGQGPEFLIYFQGTGAADDSGLPNDRFFAVRPEGSVSTLKIQRTERGDSAVYLCASSVSGGAVETQYFGPGTRLLVL.

This clone appeared a few times. The chain is built from TRBV5-4 and TRBJ1-4; 8 positions match TRBD1. Germline-derived CDR1 and CDR2 are SGHNT and YYREEE (reference sequence). Germline trimming cut 4 bases from V and 6 bases from J; bases unmatched to any gene: 8. The CDR3 has 15 residues. Here the CDR3 reads CASSTGTGGDEKLFF. The CDR3 DNA reads TGTGCCAGCAGCACCGGGACAGGCGGGGATGAAAAACTGTTTTTT.

The rearrangement uses TRBV29-1 and TRBJ1-1; perhaps TRBD1 as D (6 bases). This CDR3 has 14 residues. CDR1 is SQVTM, CDR2 ANQGSEA, per germline. Trimming stripped 4 bases from V and 7 bases from J, with 19 bases between. The CDR3 region has the DNA TGCAGCGTTGTTTCGACAGGCACTGTCGGTGAAGCTTTCTTT. Encoded protein: CSVVSTGTVGEAFF. Complete variable domain (other parts from reference TRBV29-1 and TRBJ1-1): SAVISQKPSRDICQRGTSLTIQCQVDSQVTMMFWYRQQPGQSLTLIATANQGSEATYESGFVIDKFPISRPNLTFSTLTVSNMSPEDSSIYLCSVVSTGTVGEAFFGQGTRLTVV.